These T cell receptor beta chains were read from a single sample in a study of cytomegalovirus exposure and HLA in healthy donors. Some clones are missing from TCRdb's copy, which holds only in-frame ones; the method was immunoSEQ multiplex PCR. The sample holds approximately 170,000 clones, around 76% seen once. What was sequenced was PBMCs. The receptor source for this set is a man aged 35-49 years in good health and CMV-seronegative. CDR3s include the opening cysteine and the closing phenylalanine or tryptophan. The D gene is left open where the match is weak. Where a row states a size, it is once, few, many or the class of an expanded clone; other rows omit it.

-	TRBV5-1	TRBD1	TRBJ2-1	TGCGCCAGCAGCTTAGACAGGGCTGGGTACAATGAGCAGTTCTTC	CASSLDRAGYNEQFF
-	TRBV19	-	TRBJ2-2	TGTGCCAGTAGGCGGCAGATGAACACCGGGGAGCTGTTTTTT	CASRRQMNTGELFF
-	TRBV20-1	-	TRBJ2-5	TGCAGTGCTGGGCCGTCAGAGACCCAGTACTTC	CSAGPSETQYF
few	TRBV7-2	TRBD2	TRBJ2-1	TGTGCCAGCAGCCTTGGACTAGCGGTGAATGAGCAGTTCTTC	CASSLGLAVNEQFF
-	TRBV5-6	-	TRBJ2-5	TGTGCCAGCATCACATCGGGGGAGACCCAGTACTTC	CASITSGETQYF
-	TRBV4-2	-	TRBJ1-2	TGTGCCAGCAGCCAAGCAAACTATGGCTACACCTTC	CASSQANYGYTF
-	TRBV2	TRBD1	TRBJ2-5	TGTGCCAGCAGTGGGACAGGGGGAGTGGAGACCCAGTACTTC	CASSGTGGVETQYF
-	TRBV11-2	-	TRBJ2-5	TGTGCCAGCAGCTTACAGTTCATAATAGAGACCCAGTACTTC	CASSLQFIIETQYF
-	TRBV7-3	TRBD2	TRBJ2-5	TGTGCCAGCAGCCTCTTAGCGGGAGGGTGGGAGACCCAGTACTTC	CASSLLAGGWETQYF
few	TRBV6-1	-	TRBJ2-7	TGTGCCAGCGGGCAGCTAACCTACGAGCAGTACTTC	CASGQLTYEQYF
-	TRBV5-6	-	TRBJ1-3	TGTGCCAGCAGCTTGAGACTCCTAGGTAGCTCTGGAAACACCATATATTTT	CASSLRLLGSSGNTIYF
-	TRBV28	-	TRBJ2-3	TGTGCCAGCAGTACGCCCCTTAACTCAGATACGCAGTATTTT	CASSTPLNSDTQYF
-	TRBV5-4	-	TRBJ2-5	TGTGCCAGCAGGACTAGGGGGGGGGAGACCCAGTACTTC	CASRTRGGETQYF
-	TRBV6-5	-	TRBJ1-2	TGTGCCAGCAGTCTCTGGGGGGGGGACTATGGCTACACCTTC	CASSLWGGDYGYTF
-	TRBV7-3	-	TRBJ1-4	TGTGCCAGCAGCCCCCGGGGGGGGCAGGATGAAAAACTGTTTTTT	CASSPRGGQDEKLFF
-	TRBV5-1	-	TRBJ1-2	TGCGCCAGCTGCCCTTTCGTTGACAGAGTTCCTAACTATGGCTACACCTTC	CASCPFVDRVPNYGYTF
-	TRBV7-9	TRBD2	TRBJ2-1	TGTGCCAGCAGTCGGACTAGGGACAATGAGCAGTTCTTC	CASSRTRDNEQFF
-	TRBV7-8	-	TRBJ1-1	TGTGCCAGCAGCTTAGTTTTCGGCCTTAAGCGGTACACTGAAGCTTTCTTT	CASSLVFGLKRYTEAFF
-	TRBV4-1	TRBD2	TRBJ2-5	TGCGCCAGCAGCCAGACCCCGGGACTAGCGGGAGGGTCCTTAGAGACCCAGTACTTC	CASSQTPGLAGGSLETQYF
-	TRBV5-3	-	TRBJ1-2	TGTGCCAGAAGCTTTTCGGATGGCTACACCTTC	CARSFSDGYTF
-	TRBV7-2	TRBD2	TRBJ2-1	TGTGCCAGCAGTGATCCGGGACTAGTGAACAATGAGCAGTTCTTC	CASSDPGLVNNEQFF
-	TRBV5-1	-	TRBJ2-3	TGCGCCAGCAGCTTGGCCGGGCGGGGCGCGGCTACGCAGTATTTT	CASSLAGRGAATQYF
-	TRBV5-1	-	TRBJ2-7	TGCGCCAGCAGCTTTCAGGGCTACGAGCAGTACTTC	CASSFQGYEQYF
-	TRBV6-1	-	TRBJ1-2	TGTGCCAGCAGTGAATCTCCGGACAGACCAAACTATGGCTACACCTTC	CASSESPDRPNYGYTF
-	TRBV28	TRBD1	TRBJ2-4	TGTGCCAGCAGATCCCCCGGGGTTGACCACAGGGGGGCTATGAACATTCAGTACTTC	CASRSPGVDHRGAMNIQYF
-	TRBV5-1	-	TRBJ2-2	TGCGCCAGCAGCTCAGCAGGGGACACCGGGGAGCTGTTTTTT	CASSSAGDTGELFF
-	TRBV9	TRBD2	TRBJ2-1	TGTGCCAGCAGCGTAGATAGGGGAGGGAATGAGCAGTTCTTC	CASSVDRGGNEQFF
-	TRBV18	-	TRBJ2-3	TGTGCCAGCTCACCCAGGTTAACTAGCACAGATACGCAGTATTTT	CASSPRLTSTDTQYF
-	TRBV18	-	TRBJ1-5	TGTGCCAGCTCACCGGGACTGAATAGCAATCAGCCCCAGCATTTT	CASSPGLNSNQPQHF
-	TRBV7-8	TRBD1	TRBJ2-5	TGTGCCAGCAGCATGGACAGGGGGCGAGAGACCCAGTACTTC	CASSMDRGRETQYF
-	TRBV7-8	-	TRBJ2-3	TGTGCCAGCAGCTTAGAGGCAGGTCCCACAGATACGCAGTATTTT	CASSLEAGPTDTQYF
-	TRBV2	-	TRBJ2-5	TGTGCCAGCAGTGCACAACAGGGAGGGGAGACCCAGTACTTC	CASSAQQGGETQYF
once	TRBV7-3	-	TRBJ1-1	TGTGCCAGCAGCGATACCCCCACGGGGGGTGCTTTCTTT	CASSDTPTGGAFF
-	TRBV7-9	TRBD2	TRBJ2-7	TGTGCCAGCAGCCTAGGTGCCGGGAGGCAAAACTACGAGCAGTACTTC	CASSLGAGRQNYEQYF
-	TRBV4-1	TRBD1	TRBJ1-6	TGCGCCAGCAGCCAAGTGGGACAGGGAGATTCACCCCTCCACTTT	CASSQVGQGDSPLHF
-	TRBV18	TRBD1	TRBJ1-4	TGTGCCAGCTCATCAGACAGGGGCTTTAATGAAAAACTGTTTTTT	CASSSDRGFNEKLFF
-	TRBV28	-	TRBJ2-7	TGTGCCAGCAGTTTATTCAGGGGCGAGCAGTACTTC	CASSLFRGEQYF
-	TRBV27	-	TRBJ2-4	TGTGCCAGCAGGCCATTAACAGGGAAAAACAGTCAGTACTTC	CASRPLTGKNSQYF